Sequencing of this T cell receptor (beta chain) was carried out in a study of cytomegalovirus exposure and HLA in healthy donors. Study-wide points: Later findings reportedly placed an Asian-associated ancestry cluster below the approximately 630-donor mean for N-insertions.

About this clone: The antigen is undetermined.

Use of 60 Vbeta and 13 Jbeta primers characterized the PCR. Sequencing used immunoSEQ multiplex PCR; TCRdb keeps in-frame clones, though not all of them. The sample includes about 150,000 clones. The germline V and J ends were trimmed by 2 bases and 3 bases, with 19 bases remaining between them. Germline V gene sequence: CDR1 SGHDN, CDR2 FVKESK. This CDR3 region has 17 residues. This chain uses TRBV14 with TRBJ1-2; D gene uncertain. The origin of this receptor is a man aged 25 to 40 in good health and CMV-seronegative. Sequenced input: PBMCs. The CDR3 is CASSQRSWGGSHYGYTF. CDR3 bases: TGTGCCAGCAGCCAACGGTCTTGGGGAGGGTCCCACTATGGCTACACCTTC.